A selection of T cell receptor beta chains follows, all from one sample in a study of spatial heterogeneity in lung cancer. MiXCR was run by TCRdb on the 5' RACE reads, yielding one entry per CDR3 protein. In the table there are 10,000 to 15,000 distinct CDR3 sequences, around 4% of which are singletons. Here the sequenced sample was PBMCs, taken at surgery. Receptors originate from a male donor with early-stage non-small cell lung cancer. Both conserved end residues are part of each CDR3. The D gene is left open where the match is weak.

J	D	V	CDR3
TRBJ2-2	TRBD1	TRBV3-1	CASSPNPMGTGNTGELFF
TRBJ2-7	NA	TRBV4-2	CASSQDVTGGTISYEQYF
TRBJ2-5	NA	TRBV9	CASSVARKREETQYF
TRBJ2-1	NA	TRBV7-9	CASSLVQNNEQFF
TRBJ2-4	TRBD1	TRBV18	CASSPPSGTGENIQYF
TRBJ2-7	TRBD1	TRBV20-1	CSARLDRGVYEQYF
TRBJ2-7	NA	TRBV6-1	CASSERGDTYEQYF
TRBJ2-3	TRBD1	TRBV9	CASSRTGMSTDTQYF
TRBJ2-2	NA	TRBV9	CASSKTDVLGELFF
TRBJ2-5	TRBD2	TRBV24-1	CATSDLSGGAETQYF
TRBJ2-3	NA	TRBV7-2	CASSLPGRDTQYF
TRBJ2-2	NA	TRBV20-1	CSARVGPDTGELFF
TRBJ2-5	NA	TRBV7-3	CASSLSLGETQYF
TRBJ1-1	NA	TRBV6-5	CASSYYGGGNTEAFF
TRBJ2-7	TRBD1	TRBV7-2	CASSSDRGRYEQYF
TRBJ2-1	NA	TRBV28	CASSFGSSYNEQFF
TRBJ2-3	NA	TRBV29-1	CSVGSGAQDTQYF
TRBJ2-1	NA	TRBV5-5	CASSLAGTFHEQFF
TRBJ2-4	NA	TRBV6-5	CASSYPYGRTKNIQYF
TRBJ2-2	TRBD2	TRBV4-1	CASSQSGAGSTGELFF
TRBJ2-1	TRBD1	TRBV7-9	CASSLGTGEGVRNEQFF
TRBJ2-5	NA	TRBV29-1	CSVDNADGGTQYF
TRBJ2-3	TRBD2	TRBV3-1	CASSRRLAGAGTDTQYF
TRBJ2-7	TRBD2	TRBV28	CASSSGSSYEQYF
TRBJ2-6	NA	TRBV7-2	CASSFGSSGANVLTF
TRBJ2-2	TRBD2	TRBV6-2/TRBV6-3	CASRRSGGGTGELFF
TRBJ1-2	TRBD1	TRBV25-1	CASSEQDRGLGYTF
TRBJ1-4	NA	TRBV7-7	CASSFHQVDLSGEKLFF
TRBJ1-1	TRBD1	TRBV10-3	CAISESGTVEAFF
TRBJ2-7	NA	TRBV20-1	CSAPGVDEQYF
TRBJ2-2	TRBD1	TRBV28	CASSLWDRATGELFF
TRBJ1-2	NA	TRBV7-9	CASSLAPQGLDYGYTF
TRBJ2-7	TRBD2	TRBV5-1	CASKAAVWREDEQYF
TRBJ2-7	NA	TRBV11-1	CASTSQQGGKGEQYF
TRBJ2-1	NA	TRBV14	CASSQDGRSSYNEQFF
TRBJ2-7	NA	TRBV11-2	CASSLELLSEQYF
TRBJ1-1	NA	TRBV28	CASRPQVTTEAFF
TRBJ1-6	TRBD1	TRBV3-1	CASSHGRSGTGNSPLHF
TRBJ2-7	TRBD2	TRBV4-2	CASSLDLAGEYEQYF
TRBJ2-5	NA	TRBV5-1	CATRMGSSTETQYF
TRBJ2-7	TRBD1	TRBV5-1	CASSSGTGGTRRYEQYF
TRBJ2-5	NA	TRBV18	CASSPPGEETQYF
TRBJ2-1	NA	TRBV4-1	CASSQDRAEYNEQFF